The 18 T cell receptor beta chains below come from one sample, sequenced in a study of blood T cell repertoires in COVID-19. Libraries were prepared by immunoSEQ multiplex PCR; TCRdb keeps only in-frame clonotypes and omits some of them. This table holds some 300,000 clones, 65% to 90% found once. The sequenced sample consisted of peripheral blood. These receptors came from a woman aged 70 to 79 with COVID-19, enrolled during active disease.

The genes are TRBV5-1 and TRBJ2-1, with 8 bases aligning to TRBD2. The trim removed 2 bases at V and 7 bases at J, leaving 11 bases unmatched. The V gene's germline CDR1 is SGHRS and CDR2 YFSETQ. There are 16 residues in the CDR3. The CDR3, as DNA: TGCGCCAGCAGCTTTGGTAGCGGGGCCTCGAGGAATGAGCAGTTCTTC. As protein: CASSFGSGASRNEQFF.

The V gene is TRBV20-1, the J gene TRBJ1-1; 7 bases fit TRBD1. The CDR3 contains 15 residues. The germline V gene has CDR1 DFQATT and CDR2 SNEGSKA (reference sequence). V lost 3 bases to trimming and J lost 0 bases; unmatched junction nucleotides: 7. DNA for the CDR3: TGCAGTGCTAGTAACCTGGGACAGATGAACACTGAAGCTTTCTTT. It is translated as CSASNLGQMNTEAFF.

A few counts support this clone. The V call is TRBV6-5, the J call TRBJ2-7; D remains ambiguous. This CDR3 is built from 13 residues. Deletions cut 2 bases from V and 3 bases from J, with 8 bases between. Germline values: CDR1 MNHEY, CDR2 SVGAGI. The CDR3 sequence is CASSYAPGYEQYF. CDR3 in DNA: TGTGCCAGCAGTTACGCTCCAGGCTACGAGCAGTACTTC.

The rearrangement joins TRBV3-1 (or the pseudogene TRBV3-2) to TRBJ2-7; D unclear. The V gene's germline CDR1 is LGHDT and CDR2 YNNKEL (reference sequence). V lost 0 bases and J lost 0, with 12 bases in between. The CDR3 has 16 amino acids. In nucleotides, the CDR3 is TGTGCCAGCAGCCAAGAAAAGTATACCAGCTCCTACGAGCAGTACTTC. Residues: CASSQEKYTSSYEQYF.

In DNA form, the CDR3 reads TGTGCCAGCACCCCGGGGAGGGGTAGGATCACTGAAGCTTTCTTT. Its translation is CASTPGRGRITEAFF. V is TRBV6-5 and J is TRBJ1-1, with D possibly being TRBD1 (5 bases). V was pared by 7 bases and J by 4 bases, with 19 bases between. This CDR3 has 15 residues. CDR1 MNHEY and CDR2 SVGAGI come from the germline V gene.

This chain connects TRBV27 to TRBJ2-7, with D tentatively TRBD1 (5 bases). V was cut by 6 bases and J by 1 base, with 10 bases left in between. The CDR3 runs 13 residues. Germline assignment: CDR1 MNHEY and CDR2 SMNVEV (reference sequence). CDR3 loop: CASRLTVSYEQYF. CDR3 nucleotide sequence: TGTGCCAGCAGACTGACAGTTTCCTACGAGCAGTACTTC.

The chain employs TRBV5-6 and TRBJ2-5; 7 nucleotides align to TRBD1. After removal of 4 bases from V and 5 bases from J, the junction contained 5 bases not matched to a gene. This CDR3 has 13 amino acids. CDR1 and CDR2 (germline): SGHDT, YYEEEE. The CDR3 DNA follows: TGTGCCAGCAGCCAAGGGGGCGGTGAGACCCAGTACTTC. Protein sequence: CASSQGGGETQYF. Supplemented by reference TRBV5-6 and TRBJ2-5, the full variable domain reads DAGVTQSPTHLIKTRGQQVTLRCSPKSGHDTVSWYQQALGQGPQFIFQYYEEEERQRGNFPDRFSGHQFPNYSSELNVNALLLGDSALYLCASSQGGGETQYFGPGTRLLVL.

The gene calls are TRBV5-8 and TRBJ2-3; TRBD1 aligns across 7 bases. V shed 3 bases and J 6 bases; nucleotides not matched to a gene: 1. The CDR3 has 12 amino acids. Germline V gene lookup returns CDR1 SGHTS and CDR2 YDEGEE. CDR3 residues: CASSWGQDTQYF. CDR3 coding DNA: TGTGCCAGCAGCTGGGGACAGGATACGCAGTATTTT.

The rearrangement uses TRBV21-1 and TRBJ1-2; the listed D gene, TRBD1, was not tested against the DNA. TRBV21-1 corresponds to a pseudogene. The CDR3 covers 17 residues. CDR3 amino acids: CASSPLHRTGGDYGYTF. DNA of the CDR3: TGTGCCAGCAGTCCCTTGCACCGAACAGGGGGCGACTATGGCTACACCTTC.

This chain links TRBV30 with TRBJ2-6, with 9 bases aligning to TRBD1. CDR3 length: 17 amino acids. Germline V gene lookup returns CDR1 GTSNPN and CDR2 SVGIG (reference sequence). V lost 3 bases to trimming and J lost 4 bases; unmatched junction nucleotides: 10. The CDR3 loop reads CAWRSGTGLPGANVLTF. The DNA of the CDR3 is TGTGCCTGGAGGTCCGGGACAGGGCTCCCCGGGGCCAACGTCCTGACTTTC.

V is TRBV19 and J is TRBJ1-2; no clear D gene. V lost 7 bases, J lost 4 bases, and 13 bases lay in between. Germline V lookup: CDR1 LNHDA, CDR2 SQIVND (reference sequence). CDR3 length equals 13 residues. The CDR3, as DNA: TGTGCCAGTACCGCCTGGCTGATCTATGGCTACACCTTC. Its translation is CASTAWLIYGYTF.

This clone was seen only a few times. This chain connects TRBV5-1 to TRBJ2-3, with TRBD2 as a possible D gene (5 bases). Between the trimmed V and J ends, which lost 0 bases and 5 bases, there was a span of 10 bases. Germline V gene sequence: CDR1 SGHRS, CDR2 YFSETQ. The CDR3 length is 14 residues. DNA of the CDR3: TGCGCCAGCAGCTTGGAATCGGCGGGAGATACGCAGTATTTT. This encodes CASSLESAGDTQYF.

J is TRBJ2-5 and V is TRBV27; TRBD1 matches 7 bases. The V and J ends lost 5 bases and 5 bases, in that order; junction bases with no gene match: 8. The V gene's germline CDR1 is MNHEY and CDR2 SMNVEV (reference sequence). The CDR3 is made up of 14 amino acids. CDR3 sequence: CASSLNRGSETQYF. DNA for the CDR3: TGTGCCAGCAGTCTAAACAGGGGTTCGGAGACCCAGTACTTC.

This chain links TRBV6-5 with TRBJ1-2; 7 bases are a match to TRBD1. The CDR3 spans 12 residues. CDR1 MNHEY and CDR2 SVGAGI come from the germline V gene. With 6 bases clipped from V and 8 bases from J, the junction kept 6 bases outside the gene matches. CDR3 bases: TGTGCCAGCAGCAGGGGGTTGGGGGGCTACACCTTC. Protein product: CASSRGLGGYTF.

This rearrangement joins TRBV7-2 to TRBJ2-7; no clear D. Trimming stripped 10 bases from V and 5 bases from J, with 15 bases between. This CDR3 has 12 residues. CDR1 SGHTA and CDR2 FQGNSA come from the germline V gene. CDR3 nucleotide sequence: TGTGCCATCTCCCTAGGCAGCCACGAGCAGTACTTC. Encoded protein: CAISLGSHEQYF.

This clone was counted once. The CDR3 nucleotides read TGTGCCAGCAGTTTAGCCCCGACTAGTACGTACGAGCAGTACTTC. It specifies CASSLAPTSTYEQYF. The V call is TRBV27, the J call TRBJ2-7; weak D call: TRBD2 (6 bases). This CDR3 has 15 residues. CDR1 and CDR2 from the germline V gene are MNHEY and SMNVEV (reference sequence). Trimming left V 2 bases short and J 4 bases short, with 15 bases between.

This sequence joins TRBV19 and TRBJ1-2; D may be TRBD1 (6 bases). V lost 6 bases and J lost 7, with 12 bases in between. This CDR3 comprises 12 residues. Per the germline V gene, CDR1 is LNHDA and CDR2 is SQIVND (reference sequence). CDR3 amino acids: CASRATGTGYTF. The CDR3 nucleotides are TGTGCCAGTAGGGCCACAGGGACTGGCTACACCTTC.

The rearrangement links TRBV27 to TRBJ1-1; no clear D. From germline, CDR1 is MNHEY and CDR2 SMNVEV (reference sequence). The CDR3 runs 15 residues. V gave up 0 bases and J gave up 11 bases, with 19 bases separating them. The CDR3 here is CASSLSPTWRGEAFF. For the CDR3, the DNA is TGTGCCAGCAGTTTATCCCCAACCTGGCGGGGTGAGGCTTTCTTT.